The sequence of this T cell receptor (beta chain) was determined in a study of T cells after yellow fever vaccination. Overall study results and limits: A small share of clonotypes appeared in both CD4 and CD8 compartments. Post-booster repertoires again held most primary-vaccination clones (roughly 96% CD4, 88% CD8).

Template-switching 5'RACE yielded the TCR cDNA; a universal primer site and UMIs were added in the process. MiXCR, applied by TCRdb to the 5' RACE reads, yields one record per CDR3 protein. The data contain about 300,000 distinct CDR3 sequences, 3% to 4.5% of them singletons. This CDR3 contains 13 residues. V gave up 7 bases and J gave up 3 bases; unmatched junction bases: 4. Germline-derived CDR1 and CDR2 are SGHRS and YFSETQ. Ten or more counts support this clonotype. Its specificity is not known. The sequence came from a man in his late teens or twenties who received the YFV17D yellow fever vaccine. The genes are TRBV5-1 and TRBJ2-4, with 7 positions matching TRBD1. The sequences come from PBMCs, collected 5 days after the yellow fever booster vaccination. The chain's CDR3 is CASAGDSKNIQYF. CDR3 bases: TGCGCCAGCGCAGGGGACAGCAAAAACATTCAGTACTTC.